The present entry profiles one TCR beta chain with its context. Its antigen remains unidentified. The sample originates from a study of shared clonotypes between healthy human individuals. Overall study results and limits: A handful of donors shared 4.5% to 6.5% of their naive CD4 clonotypes. Generally, naive subsets came out with larger estimated richness than memory subsets.

Trimming took off 2 bases at V and 9 bases at J, with 14 bases between the two ends. The CDR3 is made up of 14 amino acids. Germline CDR1 and CDR2: MNHEY and SVGAGI. CD45RO-negative, CCR7-selected cells formed the naive CD8 fraction, which excluded terminally differentiated effector memory CD45RA+ cells. Only Caucasian adults living in Nashville, Tennessee served as donors. Data came from immunoSEQ multiplex PCR; TCRdb stores just in-frame clones and leaves some out. Of roughly 770,000 clones listed, about 96% are singletons. This sequence was found in a man aged 30 to 45 in good health. Sequenced sample: naive CD8+ T cells sorted from blood. The chain joins TRBV6-5 to TRBJ2-1; D is perhaps TRBD2 (6 bases). CDR3 in amino acids: CASSYLSEGAEQFF. DNA for the CDR3: TGTGCCAGCAGTTACCTTTCGGAGGGAGCTGAGCAGTTCTTC.